This T cell receptor beta chain was recovered during a study of PD-L1 blockade in urothelial cancer. Study-level findings and limits: Improved survival was predicted by pretreatment blood TCR clonality below the median.

As regards this clone: Its antigen remains unidentified.

Specified time point: pretreatment peripheral blood. Measured with immunoSEQ multiplex PCR; TCRdb has only the in-frame clones, and not every one. The sample includes about 95,000 clones, around 87% of them seen just once. The source is a man between 60 and 75 years old with urothelial cancer. The source material was PBMCs, sampled around atezolizumab (anti-PD-L1) treatment.

Here the CDR3 reads CASSLEREDEQFF. The DNA of the CDR3 is TGTGCCAGCAGCTTGGAGCGGGAGGATGAGCAGTTCTTC. The chain combines TRBV5-4 with TRBJ2-1; 9 bases match TRBD2. The germline V gene encodes CDR1 SGHNT and CDR2 YYREEE (reference sequence). Trimming at V came to 0 bases and at J to 8 bases, leaving 0 bases not matched to a gene. There are 13 residues in the CDR3.